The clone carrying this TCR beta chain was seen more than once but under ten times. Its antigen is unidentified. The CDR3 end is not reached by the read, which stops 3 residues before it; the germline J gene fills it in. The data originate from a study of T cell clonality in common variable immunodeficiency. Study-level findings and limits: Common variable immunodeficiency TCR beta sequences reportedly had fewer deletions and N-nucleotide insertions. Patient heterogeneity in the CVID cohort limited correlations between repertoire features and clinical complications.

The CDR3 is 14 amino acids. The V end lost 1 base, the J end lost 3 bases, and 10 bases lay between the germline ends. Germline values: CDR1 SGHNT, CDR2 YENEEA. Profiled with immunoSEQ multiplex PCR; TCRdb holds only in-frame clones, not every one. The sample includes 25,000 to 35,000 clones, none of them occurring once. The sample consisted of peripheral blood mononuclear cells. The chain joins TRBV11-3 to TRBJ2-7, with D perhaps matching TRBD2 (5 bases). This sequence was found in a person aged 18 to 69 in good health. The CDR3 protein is CASSLAASRYEQYF. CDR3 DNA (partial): TGTGCCAGCAGCTTAGCGGCTAGCCGCTACGAG.